The following is a T cell receptor beta chain sequence with its context. What it recognizes is unknown. This sample was taken from a study of a mutant IDH1 vaccine in newly diagnosed glioma. Study-level background: Once 4-6 weeks had passed after radiotherapy alone, vaccination started, or it started with temozolomide cycles. Standard pretreatment was either radiotherapy, temozolomide, or, for most, radiochemotherapy with temozolomide. Study-wide points: Vaccination induced immune responses in around 95% of patients. The authors found pseudoprogression apparently unrelated to changes in top peripheral T cell clonotypes.

From germline, CDR1 is SGHAT and CDR2 FQNNGV. CDR3 length: 15 residues. Between the trimmed V and J ends, which lost 4 bases and 5 bases, there was a span of 15 bases. Time point defined: week 23, last vaccination. The study gave 300 ug of mutant IDH1 20-mer peptide per vaccine dose, with topical imiquimod. Method: immunoSEQ multiplex PCR; TCRdb's copy keeps in-frame clones and lacks some. The sample holds some 80,000 clones; around 85% are singletons and the top ten take around 0.73%. This chain connects TRBV11-2 to TRBJ2-1; D may be TRBD2 (6 bases). This TCR was recovered from a woman between 50 and 59 years old with glioma. Specimen: PBMCs, collected from a glioma patient whose treatment included an IDH1 peptide vaccine. This CDR3 is CASSSSGGGDNEQFF. The DNA of the CDR3 is TGTGCCAGCAGCTCGAGCGGCGGAGGGGACAATGAGCAGTTCTTC.